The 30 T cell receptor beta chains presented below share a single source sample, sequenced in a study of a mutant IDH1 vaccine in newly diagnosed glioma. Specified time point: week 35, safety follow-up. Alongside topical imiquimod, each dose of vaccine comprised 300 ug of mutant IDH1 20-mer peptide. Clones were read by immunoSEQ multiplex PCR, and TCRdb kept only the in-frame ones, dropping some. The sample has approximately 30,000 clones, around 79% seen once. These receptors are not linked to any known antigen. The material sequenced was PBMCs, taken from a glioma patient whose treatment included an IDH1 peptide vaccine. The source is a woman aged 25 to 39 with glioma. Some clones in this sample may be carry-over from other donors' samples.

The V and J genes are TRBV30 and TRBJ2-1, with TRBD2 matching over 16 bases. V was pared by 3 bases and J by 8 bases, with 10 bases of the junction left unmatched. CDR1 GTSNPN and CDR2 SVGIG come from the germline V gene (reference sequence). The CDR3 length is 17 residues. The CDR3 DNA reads TGTGCCTGGAGCCCGGGACTAGCGGGAGGGCCAGAGGATGAGCAGTTCTTC. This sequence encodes CAWSPGLAGGPEDEQFF.

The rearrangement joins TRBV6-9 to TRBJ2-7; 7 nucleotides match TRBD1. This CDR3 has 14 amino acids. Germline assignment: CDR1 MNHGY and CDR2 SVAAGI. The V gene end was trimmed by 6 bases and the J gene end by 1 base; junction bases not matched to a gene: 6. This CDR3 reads CASRKNRGSYEQYF. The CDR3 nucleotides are TGTGCCAGCAGGAAAAACAGGGGTTCCTACGAGCAGTACTTC.

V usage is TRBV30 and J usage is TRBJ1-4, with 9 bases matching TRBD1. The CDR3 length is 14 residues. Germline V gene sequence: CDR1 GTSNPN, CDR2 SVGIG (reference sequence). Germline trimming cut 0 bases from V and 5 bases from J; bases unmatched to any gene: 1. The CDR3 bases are TGTGCCTGGAGTGTGGGGACAGGGAATGAAAAACTGTTTTTT. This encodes CAWSVGTGNEKLFF.

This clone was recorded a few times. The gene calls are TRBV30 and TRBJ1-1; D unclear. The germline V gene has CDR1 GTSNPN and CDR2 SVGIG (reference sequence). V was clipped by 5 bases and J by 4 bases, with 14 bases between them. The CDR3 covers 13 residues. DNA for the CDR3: TGTGCCTGGCTCGGGGATGGGGTCACTGAAGCTTTCTTT. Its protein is CAWLGDGVTEAFF.

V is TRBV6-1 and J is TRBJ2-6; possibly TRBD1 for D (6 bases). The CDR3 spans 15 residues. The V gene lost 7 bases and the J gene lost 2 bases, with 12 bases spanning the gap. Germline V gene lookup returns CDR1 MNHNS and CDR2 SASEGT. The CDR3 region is CASNVRGTGANVLTF. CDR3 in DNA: TGTGCCAGCAACGTCAGGGGTACTGGGGCCAACGTCCTGACTTTC.

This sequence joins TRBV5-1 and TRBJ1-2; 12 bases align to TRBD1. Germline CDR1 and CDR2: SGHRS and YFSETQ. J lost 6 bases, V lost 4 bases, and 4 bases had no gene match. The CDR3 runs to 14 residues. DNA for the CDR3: TGCGCCAGCAGCCCGGGACAGGGGGCTAATGGCTACACCTTC. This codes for CASSPGQGANGYTF.

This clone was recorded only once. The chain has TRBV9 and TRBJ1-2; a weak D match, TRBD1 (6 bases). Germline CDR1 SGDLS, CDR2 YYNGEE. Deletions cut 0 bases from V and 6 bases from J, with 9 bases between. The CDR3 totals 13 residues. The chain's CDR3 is CASSVDGGHGYTF. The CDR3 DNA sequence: TGTGCCAGCAGCGTAGACGGGGGGCATGGCTACACCTTC.

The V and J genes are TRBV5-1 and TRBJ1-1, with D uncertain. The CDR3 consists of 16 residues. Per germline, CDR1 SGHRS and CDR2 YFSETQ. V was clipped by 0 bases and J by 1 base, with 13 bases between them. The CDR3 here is CASSLGPAVGNTEAFF. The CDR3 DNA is TGCGCCAGCAGCTTGGGGCCAGCCGTAGGGAACACTGAAGCTTTCTTT.

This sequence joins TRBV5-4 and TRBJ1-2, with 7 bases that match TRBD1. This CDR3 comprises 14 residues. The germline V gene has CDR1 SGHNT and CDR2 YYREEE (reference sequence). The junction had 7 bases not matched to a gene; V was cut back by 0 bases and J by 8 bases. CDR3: CASSLEGGGGGYTF. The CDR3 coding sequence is TGTGCCAGCAGCTTGGAGGGGGGAGGGGGCGGCTACACCTTC.

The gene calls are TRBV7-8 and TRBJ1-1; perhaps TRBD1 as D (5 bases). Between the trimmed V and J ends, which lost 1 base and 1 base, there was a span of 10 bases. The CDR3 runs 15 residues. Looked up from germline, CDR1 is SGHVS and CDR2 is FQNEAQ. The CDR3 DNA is TGTGCCAGCAGCTTAGGCGTTGGGGGGAACACTGAAGCTTTCTTT. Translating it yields CASSLGVGGNTEAFF.

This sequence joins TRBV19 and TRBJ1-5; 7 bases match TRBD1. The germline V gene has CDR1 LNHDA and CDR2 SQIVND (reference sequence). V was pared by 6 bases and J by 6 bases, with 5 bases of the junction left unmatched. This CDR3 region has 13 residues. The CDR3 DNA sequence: TGTGCCAGTAGACAGGGGAGCCTTCAGCCCCAGCATTTT. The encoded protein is CASRQGSLQPQHF.

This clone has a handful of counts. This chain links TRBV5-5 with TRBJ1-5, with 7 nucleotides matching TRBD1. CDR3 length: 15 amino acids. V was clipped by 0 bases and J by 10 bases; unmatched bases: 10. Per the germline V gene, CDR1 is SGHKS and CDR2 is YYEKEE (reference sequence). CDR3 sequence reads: CASSLAGTALGPQHF. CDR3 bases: TGTGCCAGCAGCTTGGCCGGGACAGCTCTGGGTCCCCAGCATTTT.

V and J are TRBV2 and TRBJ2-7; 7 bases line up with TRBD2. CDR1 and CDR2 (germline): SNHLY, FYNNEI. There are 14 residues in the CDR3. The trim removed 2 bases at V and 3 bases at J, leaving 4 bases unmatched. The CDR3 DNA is TGTGCCAGCAGTGAACGGGGACTACTCTACGAGCAGTACTTC. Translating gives CASSERGLLYEQYF.

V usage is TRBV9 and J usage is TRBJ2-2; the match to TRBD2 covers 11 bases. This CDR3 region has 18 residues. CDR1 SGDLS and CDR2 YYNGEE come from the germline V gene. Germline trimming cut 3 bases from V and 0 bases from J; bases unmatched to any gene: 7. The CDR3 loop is CASSAILAGVANTGELFF. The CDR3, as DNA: TGTGCCAGCAGCGCCATACTAGCGGGAGTGGCGAACACCGGGGAGCTGTTTTTT.

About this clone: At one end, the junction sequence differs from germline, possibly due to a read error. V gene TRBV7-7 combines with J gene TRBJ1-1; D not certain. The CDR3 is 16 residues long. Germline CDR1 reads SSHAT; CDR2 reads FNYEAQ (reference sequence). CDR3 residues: CASSPSIGSGDTEAFF. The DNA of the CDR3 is TGTGCTAGCAGCCCCAGTATTGGGTCTGGGGACACTGAAGCTTTCTTT.

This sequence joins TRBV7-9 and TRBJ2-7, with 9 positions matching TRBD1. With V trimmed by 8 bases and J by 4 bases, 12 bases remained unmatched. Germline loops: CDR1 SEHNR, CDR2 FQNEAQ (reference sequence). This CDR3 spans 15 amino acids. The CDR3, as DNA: TGTGCCAGCCGGGTTGGAGGGACAGGGCAGTACGAGCAGTACTTC. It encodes CASRVGGTGQYEQYF.

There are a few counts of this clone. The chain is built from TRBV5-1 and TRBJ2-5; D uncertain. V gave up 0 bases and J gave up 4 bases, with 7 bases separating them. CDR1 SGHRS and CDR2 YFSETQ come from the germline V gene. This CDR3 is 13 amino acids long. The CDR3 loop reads CASSLDSGETQYF. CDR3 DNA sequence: TGCGCCAGCAGCTTGGACAGTGGAGAGACCCAGTACTTC.

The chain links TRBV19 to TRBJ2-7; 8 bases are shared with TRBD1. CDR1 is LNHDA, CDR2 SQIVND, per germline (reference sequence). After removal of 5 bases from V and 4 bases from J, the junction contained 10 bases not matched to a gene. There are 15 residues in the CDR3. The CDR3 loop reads CASSPQDRGNYEQYF. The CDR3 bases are TGTGCCAGTAGTCCTCAAGACAGGGGTAATTACGAGCAGTACTTC.

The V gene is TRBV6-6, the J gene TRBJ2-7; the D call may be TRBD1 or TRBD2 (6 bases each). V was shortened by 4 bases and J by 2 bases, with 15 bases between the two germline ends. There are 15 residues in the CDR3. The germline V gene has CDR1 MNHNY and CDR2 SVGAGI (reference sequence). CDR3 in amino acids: CASSFIRGLPYEQYF. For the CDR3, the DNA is TGTGCCAGCAGTTTCATTCGGGGGCTGCCCTACGAGCAGTACTTC.

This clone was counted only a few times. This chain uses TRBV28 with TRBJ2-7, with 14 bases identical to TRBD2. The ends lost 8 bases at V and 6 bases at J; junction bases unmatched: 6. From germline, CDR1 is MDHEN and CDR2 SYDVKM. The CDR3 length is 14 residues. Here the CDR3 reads CASLTSGRAGEQYF. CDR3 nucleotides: TGTGCCAGCCTGACTAGCGGGAGGGCCGGCGAGCAGTACTTC.

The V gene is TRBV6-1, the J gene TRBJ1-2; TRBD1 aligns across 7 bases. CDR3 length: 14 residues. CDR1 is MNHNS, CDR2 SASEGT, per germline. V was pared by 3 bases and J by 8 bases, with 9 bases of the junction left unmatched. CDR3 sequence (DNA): TGTGCCAGCAGTGAGTCCGGGACAGAGAGAGGCTACACCTTC. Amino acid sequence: CASSESGTERGYTF.

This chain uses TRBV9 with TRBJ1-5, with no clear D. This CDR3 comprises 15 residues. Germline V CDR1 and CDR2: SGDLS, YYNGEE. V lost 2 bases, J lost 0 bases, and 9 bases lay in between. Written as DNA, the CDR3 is TGTGCCAGCAGCGTGTCGGGGTTTAGCAATCAGCCCCAGCATTTT. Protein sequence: CASSVSGFSNQPQHF. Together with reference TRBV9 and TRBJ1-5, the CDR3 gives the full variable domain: DSGVTQTPKHLITATGQRVTLRCSPRSGDLSVYWYQQSLDQGLQFLIQYYNGEERAKGNILERFSAQQFPDLHSELNLSSLELGDSALYFCASSVSGFSNQPQHFGDGTRLSIL.

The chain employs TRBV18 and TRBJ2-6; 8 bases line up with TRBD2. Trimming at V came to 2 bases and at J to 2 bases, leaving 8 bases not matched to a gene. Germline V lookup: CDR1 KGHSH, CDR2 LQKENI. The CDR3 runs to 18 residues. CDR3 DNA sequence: TGTGCCAGCTCACCATTCGGGGGGGTGGCTACTGGGGCCAACGTCCTGACTTTC. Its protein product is CASSPFGGVATGANVLTF.

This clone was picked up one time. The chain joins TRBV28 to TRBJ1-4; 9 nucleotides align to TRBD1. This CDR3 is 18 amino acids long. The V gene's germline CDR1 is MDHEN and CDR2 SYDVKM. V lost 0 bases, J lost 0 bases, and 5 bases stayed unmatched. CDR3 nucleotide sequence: TGTGCCAGCAGTTTATGGGACAGGGGTATATCAACTAATGAAAAACTGTTTTTT. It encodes CASSLWDRGISTNEKLFF.

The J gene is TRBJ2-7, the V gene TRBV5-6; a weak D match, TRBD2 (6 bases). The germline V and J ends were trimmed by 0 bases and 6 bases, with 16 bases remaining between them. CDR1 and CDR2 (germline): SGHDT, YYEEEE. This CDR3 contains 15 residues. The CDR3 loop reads CASSLVAGSILEQYF. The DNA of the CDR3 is TGTGCCAGCAGCTTGGTGGCGGGATCCATCCTCGAGCAGTACTTC. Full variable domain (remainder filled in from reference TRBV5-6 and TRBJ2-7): DAGVTQSPTHLIKTRGQQVTLRCSPKSGHDTVSWYQQALGQGPQFIFQYYEEEERQRGNFPDRFSGHQFPNYSSELNVNALLLGDSALYLCASSLVAGSILEQYFGPGTRLTVT.

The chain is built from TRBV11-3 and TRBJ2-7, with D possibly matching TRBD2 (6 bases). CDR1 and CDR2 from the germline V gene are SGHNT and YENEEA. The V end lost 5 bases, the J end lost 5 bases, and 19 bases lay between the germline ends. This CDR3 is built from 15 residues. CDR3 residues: CASSPPSGAGDEQYF. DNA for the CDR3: TGTGCCAGCAGCCCCCCCTCGGGAGCTGGTGACGAGCAGTACTTC.

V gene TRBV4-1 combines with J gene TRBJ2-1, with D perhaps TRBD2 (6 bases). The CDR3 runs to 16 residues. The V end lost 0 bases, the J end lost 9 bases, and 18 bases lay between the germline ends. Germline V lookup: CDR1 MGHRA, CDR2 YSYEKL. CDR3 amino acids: CASSQDHRLDVGEQFF. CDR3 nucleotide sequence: TGCGCCAGCAGCCAAGATCATCGACTAGATGTGGGTGAGCAGTTCTTC.

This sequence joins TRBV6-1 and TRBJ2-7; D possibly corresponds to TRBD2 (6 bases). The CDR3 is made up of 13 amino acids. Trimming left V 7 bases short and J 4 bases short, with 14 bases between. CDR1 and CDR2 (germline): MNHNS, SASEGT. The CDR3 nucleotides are TGTGCCAGCACACGGGAGAGGAAGTACGAGCAGTACTTC. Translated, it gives CASTRERKYEQYF.

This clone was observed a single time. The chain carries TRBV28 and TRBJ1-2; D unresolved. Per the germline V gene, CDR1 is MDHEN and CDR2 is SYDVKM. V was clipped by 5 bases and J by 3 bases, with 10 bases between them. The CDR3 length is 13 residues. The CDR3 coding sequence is TGTGCCAGCAGTGGGGTGGGCGACTATGGCTACACCTTC. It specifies CASSGVGDYGYTF.

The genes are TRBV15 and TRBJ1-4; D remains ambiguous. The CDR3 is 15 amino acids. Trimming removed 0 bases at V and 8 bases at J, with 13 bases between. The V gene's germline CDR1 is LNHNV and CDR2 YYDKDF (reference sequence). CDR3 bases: TGTGCCACCAGCAGAGATAAGGGTTCCGGGGAAAAACTGTTTTTT. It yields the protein CATSRDKGSGEKLFF.